These 9 T cell receptor beta chains were all obtained from the same sample, sequenced in a study of blood T cell repertoires in COVID-19. Measured with immunoSEQ multiplex PCR; TCRdb has only the in-frame clones, and not every one. The table records 130,000 or so clones, less than 85% of them present only once. The sample taken for sequencing was peripheral blood. These receptors all come from a woman aged 55-70 years with acute or convalescent COVID-19.

The rearrangement uses TRBV2 and TRBJ1-5; unclear D gene. V was shortened by 1 base and J by 6 bases, with 10 bases between the two germline ends. From germline, CDR1 is SNHLY and CDR2 FYNNEI. The CDR3 is made up of 14 amino acids. CDR3 nucleotides: TGTGCCAGCAGTGAAGGACTCGCGGGTCAGCCCCAGCATTTT. Encoded protein: CASSEGLAGQPQHF.

V usage is TRBV7-3 and J usage is TRBJ2-2; the D gene is possibly TRBD2 (6 bases). From germline, CDR1 is SGHTA and CDR2 FQGTGA. Between the trimmed V and J ends, which lost 2 bases and 3 bases, there was a span of 10 bases. The CDR3 is 15 residues long. The CDR3 DNA is TGTGCCAGCAGCTTAGGGACTTGGGACACCGGGGAGCTGTTTTTT. Encoded protein: CASSLGTWDTGELFF. Variable domain in full (rest from reference TRBV7-3 and TRBJ2-2): GAGVSQTPSNKVTEKGKYVELRCDPISGHTALYWYRQSLGQGPEFLIYFQGTGAADDSGLPNDRFFAVRPEGSVSTLKIQRTERGDSAVYLCASSLGTWDTGELFFGEGSRLTVL.

V is TRBV11-2 and J is TRBJ2-1; 7 bases are a match to TRBD1. Germline CDR1 reads SGHAT; CDR2 reads FQNNGV. There are 15 residues in the CDR3. Trimming cost V 0 bases and J 9 bases; bases outside gene matches: 8. CDR3 loop: CASSLESGGRSEQFF. The CDR3 DNA sequence: TGTGCCAGCAGCTTAGAATCAGGGGGTCGGAGTGAGCAGTTCTTC.

The chain joins TRBV30 to TRBJ1-2; a weak D match, TRBD1 (5 bases). This CDR3 is 13 amino acids long. V was trimmed by 1 base and J by 5 bases, leaving 11 bases between them. Germline CDR1 is GTSNPN and CDR2 is SVGIG (reference sequence). The CDR3 spells CAWSEGQMYGYTF. CDR3 DNA sequence: TGTGCCTGGAGTGAGGGGCAGATGTATGGCTACACCTTC.

The V and J genes are TRBV6-5 and TRBJ1-6; D not resolved. CDR1 and CDR2 from the germline V gene are MNHEY and SVGAGI. CDR3 length: 12 residues. The V end was cut by 6 bases, the J end by 9 bases, with 9 bases between. CDR3 residues: CASRKSTSPLHF. CDR3 bases: TGTGCCAGCAGGAAGAGTACTTCACCCCTCCACTTT.

This clone was counted once. V usage is TRBV9 and J usage is TRBJ1-6; no definite D call. The ends were cut back, 0 bases at V and 0 bases at J, with 7 bases in the middle. The CDR3 sequence is 16 residues long. In germline, CDR1 is SGDLS, CDR2 YYNGEE. CDR3 sequence (DNA): TGTGCCAGCAGCGTAGAATGGAGCTCCTATAATTCACCCCTCCACTTT. This gives the protein CASSVEWSSYNSPLHF.

The chain employs TRBV7-3 and TRBJ1-6, with D perhaps matching TRBD1 (6 bases). Trimming took 3 bases from V and 7 from J, leaving 10 bases between them. CDR1 and CDR2 from the germline V gene are SGHTA and FQGTGA. This CDR3 is built from 14 residues. The CDR3 region has the DNA TGTGCCAGCAGCTTGGGACATTCAAATTCACCCCTCCACTTT. It codes for CASSLGHSNSPLHF.

This clone was detected once. The chain uses TRBV5-1 and TRBJ1-5, with a possible D match to TRBD1 (5 bases). This CDR3 has 15 residues. With 0 bases removed from V and 1 base from J, the gap between germline ends came to 8 bases. Germline CDR1 and CDR2: SGHRS and YFSETQ. CDR3 sequence (DNA): TGCGCCAGCAGCTTGGCCGGGGGGAGCAATCAGCCCCAGCATTTT. Translation: CASSLAGGSNQPQHF.

The chain couples TRBV12-5 to TRBJ1-2; D is undetermined. The ends were cut back, 9 bases at V and 0 bases at J, with 11 bases in the middle. The germline V gene has CDR1 LGHNT and CDR2 FRNRAP. There are 13 residues in the CDR3. CDR3 sequence reads: CASLGVANYGYTF. The DNA of the CDR3 is TGTGCTAGCCTAGGTGTAGCTAACTATGGCTACACCTTC.